This entry features one T cell receptor beta chain sequence. The record originates from a study of blood T cell repertoires in COVID-19. About the study: The United States, Italy and Spain provided the acute and convalescent COVID-19 samples. PBMCs, B-cell-depleted T cells, or T cells were the source of the cDNA or gDNA that made up the material.

After removal of 7 bases from V and 4 bases from J, the junction contained 10 bases not matched to a gene. Germline CDR1 and CDR2: SGHTA and FQGNSA. CDR3 length equals 16 residues. As originally analysed: For nucleated cells, counts were estimated from reference gene primer amplification. The data were produced by immunoSEQ multiplex PCR, yet TCRdb's version contains in-frame clones alone and is incomplete. V and J calls and clone size are as listed in that table; D and trimming were resolved from the DNA. The data contain 20,000 to 30,000 clones, under 90% of them seen just once; the ten biggest clones take up just over 6.5%.

The origin of this receptor is a man in his sixties or seventies with acute or convalescent COVID-19. The chain has TRBV7-2 and TRBJ2-5; 12 nucleotides align to TRBD2. The sequencing input was peripheral blood. CDR3: CASTVGLAGPSETQYF. Written as DNA, the CDR3 is TGTGCCAGCACAGTTGGACTAGCGGGACCCTCAGAGACCCAGTACTTC.